This T cell receptor beta chain was documented in a study of graft-versus-host responses after intestinal transplantation. Study details: Recipients across the board were started on anti-thymocyte globulin induction, then kept on tacrolimus and steroids for two to three years.

As concerns this clone: As yet, its antigen is unknown.

The assay was immunoSEQ multiplex PCR, and TCRdb's table has in-frame clones only and misses some. The sample carries about 85,000 clones, approximately 90% recorded once. This clonotype originated in a human donor who was the organ donor for an intestinal transplant. The material sequenced was unstimulated CD8+ T cells sorted from spleen or lymph node cells, taken before transplant.

Here the CDR3 reads CASSIVGGGALETQYF. CDR3 DNA sequence: TGTGCCAGTAGTATAGTAGGCGGGGGGGCCTTAGAGACCCAGTACTTC. The rearrangement uses TRBV19 and TRBJ2-5; 9 bases are shared with TRBD2. Germline values: CDR1 LNHDA, CDR2 SQIVND (reference sequence). This CDR3 is built from 16 residues. The trim removed 1 base at V and 4 bases at J, leaving 7 bases unmatched.